This TCR beta chain was sequenced during a study of response to subunit inactivated influenza vaccine. Study findings and constraints: Each seasonal flu vaccination may recruit only limited new T cells, authors suggested.

This clonotype has a count of ten or more. Its antigen is not identified. Per germline, CDR1 SGHRS and CDR2 YFSETQ. The V and J ends lost 0 bases and 5 bases respectively, with 14 bases between them. The CDR3 is 15 residues long. TCRdb re-called the RT-PCR reads through MiXCR, storing one row per CDR3 protein. The data contain fewer than 600,000 distinct CDR3 sequences, about 7.2% of them singletons. This chain joins TRBV5-1 and TRBJ2-5; D perhaps matches TRBD2 (6 bases). This TCR was sampled from a man between 50 and 70 years old who received an inactivated influenza vaccine. Sequencing used PBMCs from blood, obtained roughly 24 months after vaccination. The CDR3 is CASSLGSGGAETQYF. The CDR3 DNA reads TGCGCCAGCAGCTTGGGAAGCGGCGGGGCGGAGACCCAGTACTTC.